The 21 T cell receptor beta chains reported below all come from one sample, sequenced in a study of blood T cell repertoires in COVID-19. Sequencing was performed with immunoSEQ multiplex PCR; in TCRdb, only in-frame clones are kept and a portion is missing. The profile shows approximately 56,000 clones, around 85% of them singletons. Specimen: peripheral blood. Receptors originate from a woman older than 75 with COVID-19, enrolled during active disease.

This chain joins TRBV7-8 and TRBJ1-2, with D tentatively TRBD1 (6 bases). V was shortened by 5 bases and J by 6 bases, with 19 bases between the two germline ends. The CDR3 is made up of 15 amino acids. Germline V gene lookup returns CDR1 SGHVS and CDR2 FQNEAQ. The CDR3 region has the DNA TGTGCCAGCAGCACCCTAAGGCAGGGGCGGAATGGCTACACCTTC. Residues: CASSTLRQGRNGYTF.

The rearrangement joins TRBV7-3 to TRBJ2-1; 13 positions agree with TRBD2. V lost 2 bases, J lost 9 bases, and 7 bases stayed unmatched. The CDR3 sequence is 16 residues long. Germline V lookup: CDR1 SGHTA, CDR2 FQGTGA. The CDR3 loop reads CASSLPGTSGTPEQFF. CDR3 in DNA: TGTGCCAGCAGCTTACCCGGGACTAGCGGGACTCCTGAGCAGTTCTTC.

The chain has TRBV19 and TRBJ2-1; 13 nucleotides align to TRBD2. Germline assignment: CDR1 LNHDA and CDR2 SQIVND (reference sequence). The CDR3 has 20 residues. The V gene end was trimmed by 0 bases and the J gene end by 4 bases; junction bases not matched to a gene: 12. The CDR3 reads CASSIESGLAGEGPYNEQFF. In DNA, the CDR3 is TGTGCCAGTAGTATAGAATCCGGACTAGCGGGAGAGGGTCCGTACAATGAGCAGTTCTTC.

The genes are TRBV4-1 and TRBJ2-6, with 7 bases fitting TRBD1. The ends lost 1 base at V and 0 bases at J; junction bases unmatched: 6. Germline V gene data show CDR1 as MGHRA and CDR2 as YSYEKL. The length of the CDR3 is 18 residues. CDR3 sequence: CASSQGGQALSGANVLTF. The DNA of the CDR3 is TGCGCCAGCAGCCAAGGAGGACAGGCTCTCTCTGGGGCCAACGTCCTGACTTTC.

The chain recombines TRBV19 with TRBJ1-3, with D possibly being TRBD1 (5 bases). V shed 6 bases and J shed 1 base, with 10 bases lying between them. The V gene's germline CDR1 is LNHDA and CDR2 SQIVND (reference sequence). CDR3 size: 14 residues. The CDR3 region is CASRPSGSGNTIYF. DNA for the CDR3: TGTGCCAGTAGACCCTCAGGGTCTGGAAACACCATATATTTT.

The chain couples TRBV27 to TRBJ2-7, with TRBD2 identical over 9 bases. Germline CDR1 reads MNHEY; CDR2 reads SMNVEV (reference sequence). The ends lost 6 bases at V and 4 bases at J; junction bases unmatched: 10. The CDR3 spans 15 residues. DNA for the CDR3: TGTGCCAGCAGCTCCATTACTAGCGGGTTGTACGAGCAGTACTTC. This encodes CASSSITSGLYEQYF.

The CDR3 coding sequence is TGCGCCAGCAGCTCCACAGGGGGCGCGGGTGAAAAACTGTTTTTT. This translates into CASSSTGGAGEKLFF. The rearrangement links TRBV5-1 to TRBJ1-4; 9 bases are shared with TRBD1. Germline V gene lookup returns CDR1 SGHRS and CDR2 YFSETQ. The CDR3 length is 15 residues. V trimming: 3 bases; J trimming: 7 bases; junction bases outside the gene matches: 7.

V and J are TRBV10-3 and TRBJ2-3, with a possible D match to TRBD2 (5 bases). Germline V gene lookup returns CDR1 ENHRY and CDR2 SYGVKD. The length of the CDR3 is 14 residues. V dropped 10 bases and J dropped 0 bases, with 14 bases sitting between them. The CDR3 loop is CATRPGSSTDTQYF. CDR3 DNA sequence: TGTGCCACACGACCGGGATCAAGCACAGATACGCAGTATTTT.

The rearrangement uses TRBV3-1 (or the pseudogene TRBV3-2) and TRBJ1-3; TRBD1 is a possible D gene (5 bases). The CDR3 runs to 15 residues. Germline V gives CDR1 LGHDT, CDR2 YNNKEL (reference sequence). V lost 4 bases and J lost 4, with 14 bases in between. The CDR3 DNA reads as TGTGCCAGCAGCCTCAGGGCAGTGTCCGGAAACACCATATATTTT. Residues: CASSLRAVSGNTIYF.

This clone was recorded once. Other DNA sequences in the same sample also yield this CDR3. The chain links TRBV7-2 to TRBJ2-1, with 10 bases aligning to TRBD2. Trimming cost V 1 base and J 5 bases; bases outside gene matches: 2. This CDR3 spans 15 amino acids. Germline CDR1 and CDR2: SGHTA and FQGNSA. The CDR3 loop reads CASSLGLAGHNEQFF. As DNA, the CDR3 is TGTGCCAGCAGCTTAGGACTAGCGGGCCACAATGAGCAGTTCTTC.

CDR3 in DNA: TGTGCCAGCAGACCAACTAGCGGGGACACCGGGGAGCTGTTTTTT. This encodes CASRPTSGDTGELFF. The gene calls are TRBV2 and TRBJ2-2; 10 bases are shared with TRBD2. Losses at the gene ends were 6 bases for V and 3 bases for J; bases not matched to a gene: 4. The CDR3 runs 15 residues. Per the germline V gene, CDR1 is SNHLY and CDR2 is FYNNEI.

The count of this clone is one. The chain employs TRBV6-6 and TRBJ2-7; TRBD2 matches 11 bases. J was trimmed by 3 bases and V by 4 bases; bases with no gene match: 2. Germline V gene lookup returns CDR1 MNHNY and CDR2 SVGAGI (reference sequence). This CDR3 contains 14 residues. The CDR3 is CASSFGLAGYEQYF. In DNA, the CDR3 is TGTGCCAGCAGTTTTGGACTAGCGGGCTACGAGCAGTACTTC.

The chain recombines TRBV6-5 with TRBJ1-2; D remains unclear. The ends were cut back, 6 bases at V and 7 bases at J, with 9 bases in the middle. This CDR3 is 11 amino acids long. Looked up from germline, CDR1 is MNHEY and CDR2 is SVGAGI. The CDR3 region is CASRRESGYTF. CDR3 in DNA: TGTGCCAGCAGGAGGGAGTCTGGCTACACCTTC.

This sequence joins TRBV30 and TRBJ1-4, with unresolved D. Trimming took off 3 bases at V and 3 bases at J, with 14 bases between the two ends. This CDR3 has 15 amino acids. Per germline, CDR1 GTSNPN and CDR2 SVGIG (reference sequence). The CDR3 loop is CAWSATRGSNEKLFF. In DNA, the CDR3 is TGTGCCTGGAGCGCGACCCGGGGTTCTAATGAAAAACTGTTTTTT. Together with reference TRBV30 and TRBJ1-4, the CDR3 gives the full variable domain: SQTIHQWPATLVQPVGSPLSLECTVEGTSNPNLYWYRQAAGRGLQLLFYSVGIGQISSEVPQNLSASRPQDRQFILSSKKLLLSDSGFYLCAWSATRGSNEKLFFGSGTQLSVL.

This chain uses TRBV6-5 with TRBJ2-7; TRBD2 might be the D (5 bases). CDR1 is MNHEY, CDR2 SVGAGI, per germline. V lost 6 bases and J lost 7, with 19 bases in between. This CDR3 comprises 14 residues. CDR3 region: CASRGRSGSLEQYF. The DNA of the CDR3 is TGTGCCAGCAGAGGTAGGAGCGGTTCCCTGGAGCAGTACTTC.

CDR3 sequence reads: CASSSGTGWTDTQYF. CDR3 bases: TGTGCCAGCAGCTCCGGGACAGGGTGGACAGATACGCAGTATTTT. The gene calls are TRBV5-4 and TRBJ2-3; 9 nucleotides line up with TRBD1. Germline CDR1 is SGHNT and CDR2 is YYREEE (reference sequence). J gave up 3 bases and V 3 bases, and 5 bases lay outside the gene matches. The CDR3 consists of 15 residues.

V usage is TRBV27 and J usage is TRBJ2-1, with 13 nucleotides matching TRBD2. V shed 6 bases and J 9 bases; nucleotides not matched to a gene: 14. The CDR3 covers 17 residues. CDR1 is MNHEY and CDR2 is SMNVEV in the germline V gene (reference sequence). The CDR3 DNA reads TGTGCCAGCAGAGCAACATCGGGACTAGCGGGATTTGGTGAGCAGTTCTTC. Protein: CASRATSGLAGFGEQFF.

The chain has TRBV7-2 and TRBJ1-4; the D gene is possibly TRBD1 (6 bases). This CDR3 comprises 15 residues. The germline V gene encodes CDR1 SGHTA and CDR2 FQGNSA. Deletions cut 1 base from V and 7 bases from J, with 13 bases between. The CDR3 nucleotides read TGTGCCAGCAGCTTAGGCCCCGCACAGGGTGAAAAACTGTTTTTT. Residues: CASSLGPAQGEKLFF. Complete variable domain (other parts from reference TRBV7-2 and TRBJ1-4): GAGVSQSPSNKVTEKGKDVELRCDPISGHTALYWYRQSLGQGLEFLIYFQGNSAPDKSGLPSDRFSAERTGGSVSTLTIQRTQQEDSAVYLCASSLGPAQGEKLFFGSGTQLSVL.

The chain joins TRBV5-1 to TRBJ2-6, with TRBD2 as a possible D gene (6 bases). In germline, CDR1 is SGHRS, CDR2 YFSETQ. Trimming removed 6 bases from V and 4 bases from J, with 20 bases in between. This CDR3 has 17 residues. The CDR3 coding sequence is TGCGCCAGCAAAAGGATGATGGGGGGTTCAGGGGCCAACGTCCTGACTTTC. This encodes CASKRMMGGSGANVLTF.

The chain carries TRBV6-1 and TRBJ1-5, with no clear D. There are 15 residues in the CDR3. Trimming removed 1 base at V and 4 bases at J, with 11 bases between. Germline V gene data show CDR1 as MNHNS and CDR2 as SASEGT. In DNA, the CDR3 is TGTGCCAGCAGTGAAGGGTCACTACGAAATCAGCCCCAGCATTTT. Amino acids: CASSEGSLRNQPQHF.

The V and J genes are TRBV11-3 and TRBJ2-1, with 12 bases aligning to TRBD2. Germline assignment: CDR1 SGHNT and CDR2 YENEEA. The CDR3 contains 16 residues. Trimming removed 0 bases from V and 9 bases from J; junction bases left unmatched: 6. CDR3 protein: CASSLDFGLAGSEQFF. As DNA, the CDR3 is TGTGCCAGCAGCTTAGATTTCGGACTAGCGGGATCTGAGCAGTTCTTC. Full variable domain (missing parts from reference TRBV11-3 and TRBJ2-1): EAGVVQSPRYKIIEKKQPVAFWCNPISGHNTLYWYLQNLGQGPELLIRYENEEAVDDSQLPKDRFSAERLKGVDSTLKIQPAELGDSAVYLCASSLDFGLAGSEQFFGPGTRLTVL.